The next 2 T cell receptor beta chains were all read from a single sample in a study of blood T cells in healthy people across ages. Then a second PCR, running roughly 7 to 12 cycles, was carried out with a sample-barcoded 5' primer and a J-beta primer mix. MiXCR was run by TCRdb on the 5' RACE reads, yielding one entry per CDR3 protein. The sample includes hundreds of thousands of distinct CDR3 sequences, less than 70% of them seen just once. The specimen was blood. Every receptor here comes from an elderly man in good health.

The DNA of the CDR3 is TGCGCCAGCAGCTTGGGACAGGGTAAAGGGAATGAGCAGTTCTTC. Amino acids: CASSLGQGKGNEQFF. The chain employs TRBV5-1 and TRBJ2-1; TRBD1 matches 7 bases. Losses at the gene ends were 0 bases for V and 7 bases for J; bases not matched to a gene: 7. Germline V gene sequence: CDR1 SGHRS, CDR2 YFSETQ. The CDR3 spans 15 residues.

The V call is TRBV10-3, the J call TRBJ2-3; no reliable D call. The germline CDR1 and CDR2 sequences are ENHRY and SYGVKD. The CDR3 is 13 amino acids. The ends were cut back, 11 bases at V and 6 bases at J, with 18 bases in the middle. CDR3 bases: TGTGCCGCCGAACAAAGACCGCGGGATACGCAGTATTTT. Protein product: CAAEQRPRDTQYF.